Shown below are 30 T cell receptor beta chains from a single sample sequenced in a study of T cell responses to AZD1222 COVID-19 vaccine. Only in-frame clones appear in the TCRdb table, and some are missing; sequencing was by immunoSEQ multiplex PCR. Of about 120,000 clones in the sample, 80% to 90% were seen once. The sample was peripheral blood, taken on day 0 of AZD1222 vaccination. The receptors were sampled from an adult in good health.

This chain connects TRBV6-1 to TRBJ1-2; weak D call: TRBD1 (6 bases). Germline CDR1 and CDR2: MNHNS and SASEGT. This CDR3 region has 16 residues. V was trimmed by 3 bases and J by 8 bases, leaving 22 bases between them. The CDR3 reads CASSEVRQVGGLGYTF. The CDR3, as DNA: TGTGCCAGCAGTGAGGTACGACAGGTTGGGGGGCTCGGCTACACCTTC.

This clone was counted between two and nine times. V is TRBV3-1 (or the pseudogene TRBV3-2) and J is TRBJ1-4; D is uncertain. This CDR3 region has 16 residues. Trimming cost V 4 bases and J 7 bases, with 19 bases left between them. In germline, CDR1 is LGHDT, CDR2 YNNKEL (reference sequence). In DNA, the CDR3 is TGTGCCAGCAGCCGCCAGCCGGGATTCTCAGGTGAAAAACTGTTTTTT. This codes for CASSRQPGFSGEKLFF.

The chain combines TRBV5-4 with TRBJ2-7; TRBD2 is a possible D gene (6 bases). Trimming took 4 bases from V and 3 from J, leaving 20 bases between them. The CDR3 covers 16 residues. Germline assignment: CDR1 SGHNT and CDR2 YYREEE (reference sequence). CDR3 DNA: TGTGCCAGCAGCCCCAGTTTAACGGGAGCCAACTACGAGCAGTACTTC. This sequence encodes CASSPSLTGANYEQYF.

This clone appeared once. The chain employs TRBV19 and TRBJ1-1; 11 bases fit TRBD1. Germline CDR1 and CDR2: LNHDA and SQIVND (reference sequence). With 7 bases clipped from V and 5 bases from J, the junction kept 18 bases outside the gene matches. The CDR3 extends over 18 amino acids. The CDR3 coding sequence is TGTGCCAGTACCACTGCGGACAGGGGGCAAGGGAGAGGGACTGAAGCTTTCTTT. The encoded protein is CASTTADRGQGRGTEAFF.

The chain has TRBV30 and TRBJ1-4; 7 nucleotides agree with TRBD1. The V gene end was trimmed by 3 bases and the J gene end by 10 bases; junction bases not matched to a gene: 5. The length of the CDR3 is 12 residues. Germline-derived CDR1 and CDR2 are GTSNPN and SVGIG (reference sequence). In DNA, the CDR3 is TGTGCCTGGAGCCAGGGGGATGGAAAACTGTTTTTT. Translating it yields CAWSQGDGKLFF. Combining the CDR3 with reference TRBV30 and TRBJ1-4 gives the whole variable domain SQTIHQWPATLVQPVGSPLSLECTVEGTSNPNLYWYRQAAGRGLQLLFYSVGIGQISSEVPQNLSASRPQDRQFILSSKKLLLSDSGFYLCAWSQGDGKLFFGSGTQLSVL.

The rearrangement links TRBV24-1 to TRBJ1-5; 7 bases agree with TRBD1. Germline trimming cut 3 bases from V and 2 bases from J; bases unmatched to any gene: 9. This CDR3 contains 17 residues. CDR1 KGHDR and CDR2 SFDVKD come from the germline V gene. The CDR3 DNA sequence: TGTGCCACCAGTGATGCCAGGACAGGAGGGGGCAATCAGCCCCAGCATTTT. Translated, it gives CATSDARTGGGNQPQHF.

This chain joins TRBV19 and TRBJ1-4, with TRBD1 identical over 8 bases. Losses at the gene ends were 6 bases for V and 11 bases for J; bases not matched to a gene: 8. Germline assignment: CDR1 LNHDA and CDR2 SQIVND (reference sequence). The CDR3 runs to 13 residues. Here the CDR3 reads CASSRQGTPKLFF. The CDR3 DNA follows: TGTGCCAGTAGCCGACAGGGGACTCCGAAACTGTTTTTT.

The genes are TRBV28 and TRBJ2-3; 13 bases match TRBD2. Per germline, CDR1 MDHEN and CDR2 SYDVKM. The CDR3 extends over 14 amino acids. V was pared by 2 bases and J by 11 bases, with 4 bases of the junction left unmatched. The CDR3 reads CASSLLLAGGRQYF. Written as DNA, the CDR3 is TGTGCCAGCAGTTTACTACTAGCGGGAGGGCGGCAGTATTTT.

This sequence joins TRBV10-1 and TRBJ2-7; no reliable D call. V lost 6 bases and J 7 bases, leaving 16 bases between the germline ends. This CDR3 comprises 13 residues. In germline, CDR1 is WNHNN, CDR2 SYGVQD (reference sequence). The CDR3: CASRWTKTLEQYF. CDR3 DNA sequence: TGCGCCAGCAGATGGACCAAAACCTTAGAGCAGTACTTC.

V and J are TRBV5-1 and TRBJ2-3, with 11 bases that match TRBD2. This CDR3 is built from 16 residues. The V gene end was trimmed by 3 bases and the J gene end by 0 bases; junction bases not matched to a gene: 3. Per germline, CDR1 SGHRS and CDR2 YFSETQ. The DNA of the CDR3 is TGCGCCAGCAGCTGGGGGACTAGCGGTAGCACAGATACGCAGTATTTT. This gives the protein CASSWGTSGSTDTQYF.

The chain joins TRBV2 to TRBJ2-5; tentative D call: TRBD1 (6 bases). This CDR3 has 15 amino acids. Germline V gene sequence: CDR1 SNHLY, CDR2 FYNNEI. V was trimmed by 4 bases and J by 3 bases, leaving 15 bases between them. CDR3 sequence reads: CASSVGALSKETQYF. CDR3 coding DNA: TGTGCCAGCAGTGTGGGGGCCCTATCAAAAGAGACCCAGTACTTC.

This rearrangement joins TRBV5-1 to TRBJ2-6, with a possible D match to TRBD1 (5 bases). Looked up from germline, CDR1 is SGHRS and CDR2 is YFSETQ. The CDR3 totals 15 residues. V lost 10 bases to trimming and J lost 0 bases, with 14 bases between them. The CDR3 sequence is CAVTDSPSGANVLTF. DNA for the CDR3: TGCGCCGTTACAGACAGCCCCTCTGGGGCCAACGTCCTGACTTTC.

The CDR3: CASSRRTPRTGELFF. The CDR3 DNA is TGTGCCAGCAGCCGCCGCACGCCGCGGACCGGGGAGCTGTTTTTT. The chain uses TRBV7-6 and TRBJ2-2; D gene uncertain. The V end lost 5 bases, the J end lost 5 bases, and 15 bases lay between the germline ends. CDR1 SGHVS and CDR2 FNYEAQ come from the germline V gene. The CDR3 contains 15 residues.

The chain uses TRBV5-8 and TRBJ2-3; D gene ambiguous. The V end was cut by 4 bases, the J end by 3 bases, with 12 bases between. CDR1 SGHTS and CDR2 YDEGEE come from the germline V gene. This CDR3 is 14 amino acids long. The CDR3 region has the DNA TGTGCCAGCAGCGCCAACGGGCGGACAGATACGCAGTATTTT. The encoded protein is CASSANGRTDTQYF.

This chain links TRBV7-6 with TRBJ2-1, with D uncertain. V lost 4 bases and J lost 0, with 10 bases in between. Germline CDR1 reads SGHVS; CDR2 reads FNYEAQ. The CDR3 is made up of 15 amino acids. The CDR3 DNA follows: TGTGCCAGCAGCTCACTGCGGAGCTCCTACAATGAGCAGTTCTTC. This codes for CASSSLRSSYNEQFF.

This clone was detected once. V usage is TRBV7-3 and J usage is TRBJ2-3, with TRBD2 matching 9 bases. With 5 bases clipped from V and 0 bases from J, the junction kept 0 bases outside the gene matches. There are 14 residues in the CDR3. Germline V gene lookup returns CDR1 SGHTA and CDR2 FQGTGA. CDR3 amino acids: CASSGLASTDTQYF. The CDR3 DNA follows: TGTGCCAGCAGCGGACTAGCGAGCACAGATACGCAGTATTTT.

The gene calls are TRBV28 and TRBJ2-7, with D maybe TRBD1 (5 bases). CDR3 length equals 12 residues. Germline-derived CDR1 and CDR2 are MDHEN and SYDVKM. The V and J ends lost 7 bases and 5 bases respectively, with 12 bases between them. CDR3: CASKSGFHEQYF. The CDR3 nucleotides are TGTGCCAGCAAGTCAGGGTTCCACGAGCAGTACTTC.

The CDR3, as DNA: TGTGCCATCAGTGAGTCGCAGACTGAAGCTTTCTTT. It specifies CAISESQTEAFF. The V and J genes are TRBV10-3 and TRBJ1-1; D ambiguous. This CDR3 comprises 12 residues. Germline CDR1 is ENHRY and CDR2 is SYGVKD. Trimming pared 0 bases from V and 5 bases from J, leaving 4 bases between.

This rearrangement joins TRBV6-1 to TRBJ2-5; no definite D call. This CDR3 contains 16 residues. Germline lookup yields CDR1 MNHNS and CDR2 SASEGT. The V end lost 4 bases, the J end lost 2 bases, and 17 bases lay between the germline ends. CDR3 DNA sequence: TGTGCCAGCAGTGTCAGGAGACAAAGGGAACAAGAGACCCAGTACTTC. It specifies CASSVRRQREQETQYF.

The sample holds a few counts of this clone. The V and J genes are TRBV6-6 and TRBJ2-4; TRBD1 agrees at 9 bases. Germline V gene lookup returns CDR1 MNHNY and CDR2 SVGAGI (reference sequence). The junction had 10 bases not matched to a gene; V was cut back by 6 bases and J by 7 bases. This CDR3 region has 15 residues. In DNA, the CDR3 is TGTGCCAGCAGAAGGTCGGGACAGGGAGACAACATTCAGTACTTC. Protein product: CASRRSGQGDNIQYF.

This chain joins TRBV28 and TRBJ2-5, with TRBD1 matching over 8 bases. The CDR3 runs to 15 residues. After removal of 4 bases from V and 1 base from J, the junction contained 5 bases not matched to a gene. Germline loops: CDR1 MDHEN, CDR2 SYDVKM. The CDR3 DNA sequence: TGTGCCAGCAGTTCAGCCGGGACAGGCCAAGAGACCCAGTACTTC. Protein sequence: CASSSAGTGQETQYF.

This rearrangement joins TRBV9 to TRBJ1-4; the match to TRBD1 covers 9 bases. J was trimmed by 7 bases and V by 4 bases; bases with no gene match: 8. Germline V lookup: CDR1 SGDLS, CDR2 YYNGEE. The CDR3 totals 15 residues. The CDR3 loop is CASSPRTGESEKLFF. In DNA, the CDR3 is TGTGCCAGCAGCCCGAGGACAGGGGAAAGTGAAAAACTGTTTTTT.

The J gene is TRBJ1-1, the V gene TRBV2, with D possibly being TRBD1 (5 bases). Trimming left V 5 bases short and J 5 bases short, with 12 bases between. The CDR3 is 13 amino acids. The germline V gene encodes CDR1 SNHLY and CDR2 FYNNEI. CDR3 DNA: TGTGCCAGCAGTTACAGGTGGGGTACTGAAGCTTTCTTT. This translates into CASSYRWGTEAFF.

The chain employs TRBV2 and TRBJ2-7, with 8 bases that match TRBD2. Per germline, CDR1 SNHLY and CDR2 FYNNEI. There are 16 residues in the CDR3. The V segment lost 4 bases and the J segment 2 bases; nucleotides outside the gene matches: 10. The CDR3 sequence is CASSGPLSGSPYEQYF. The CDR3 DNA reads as TGTGCCAGCAGTGGCCCTCTCAGCGGGAGTCCCTACGAGCAGTACTTC.

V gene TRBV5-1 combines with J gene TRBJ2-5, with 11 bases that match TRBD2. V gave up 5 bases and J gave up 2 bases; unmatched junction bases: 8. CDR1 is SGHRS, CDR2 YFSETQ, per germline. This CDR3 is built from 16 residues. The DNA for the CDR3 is TGCGCCAGCAGAGGGCTAGCGGGAGGTGAACAAGAGACCCAGTACTTC. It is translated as CASRGLAGGEQETQYF. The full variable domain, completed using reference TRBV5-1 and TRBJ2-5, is KAGVTQTPRYLIKTRGQQVTLSCSPISGHRSVSWYQQTPGQGLQFLFEYFSETQRNKGNFPGRFSGRQFSNSRSEMNVSTLELGDSALYLCASRGLAGGEQETQYFGPGTRLLVL.

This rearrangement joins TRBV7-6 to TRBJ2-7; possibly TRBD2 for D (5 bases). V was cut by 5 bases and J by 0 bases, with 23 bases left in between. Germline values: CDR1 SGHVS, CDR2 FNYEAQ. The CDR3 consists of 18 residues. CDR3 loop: CASSLKVSSGTNSYEQYF. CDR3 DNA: TGTGCCAGCAGCCTTAAGGTCTCCAGCGGTACAAACTCCTACGAGCAGTACTTC.

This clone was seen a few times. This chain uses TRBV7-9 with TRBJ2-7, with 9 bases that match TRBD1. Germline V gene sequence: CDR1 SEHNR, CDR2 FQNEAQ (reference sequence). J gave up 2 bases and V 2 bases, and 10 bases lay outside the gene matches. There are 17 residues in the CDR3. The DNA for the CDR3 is TGTGCCAGCAGCTTACGCGGAGGAGGGACAGGGACCTACGAGCAGTACTTC. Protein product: CASSLRGGGTGTYEQYF. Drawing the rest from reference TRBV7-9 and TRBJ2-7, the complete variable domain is DTGVSQNPRHKITKRGQNVTFRCDPISEHNRLYWYRQTLGQGPEFLTYFQNEAQLEKSRLLSDRFSAERPKGSFSTLEIQRTEQGDSAMYLCASSLRGGGTGTYEQYFGPGTRLTVT.

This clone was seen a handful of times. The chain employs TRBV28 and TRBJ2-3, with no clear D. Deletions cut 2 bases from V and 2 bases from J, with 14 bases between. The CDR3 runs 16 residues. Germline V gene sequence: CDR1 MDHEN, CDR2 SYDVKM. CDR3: CASSLRTGLNTDTQYF. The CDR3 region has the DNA TGTGCCAGCAGTTTAAGAACTGGTCTAAACACAGATACGCAGTATTTT.

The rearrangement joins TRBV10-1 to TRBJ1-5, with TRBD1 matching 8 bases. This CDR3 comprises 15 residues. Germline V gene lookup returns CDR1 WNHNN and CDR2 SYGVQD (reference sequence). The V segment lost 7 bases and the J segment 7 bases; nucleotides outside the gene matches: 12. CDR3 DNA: TGCGCCAGCAACCACTTCAGGGGGCCGGGACAGCCCCAGCATTTT. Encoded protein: CASNHFRGPGQPQHF.

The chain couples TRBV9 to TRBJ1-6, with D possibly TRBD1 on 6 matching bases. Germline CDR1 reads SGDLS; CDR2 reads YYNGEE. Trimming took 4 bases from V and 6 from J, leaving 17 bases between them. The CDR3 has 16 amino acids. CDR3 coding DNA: TGTGCCAGCAGCCAATACGTGGGGGCGCTTAATTCACCCCTCCACTTT. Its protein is CASSQYVGALNSPLHF.